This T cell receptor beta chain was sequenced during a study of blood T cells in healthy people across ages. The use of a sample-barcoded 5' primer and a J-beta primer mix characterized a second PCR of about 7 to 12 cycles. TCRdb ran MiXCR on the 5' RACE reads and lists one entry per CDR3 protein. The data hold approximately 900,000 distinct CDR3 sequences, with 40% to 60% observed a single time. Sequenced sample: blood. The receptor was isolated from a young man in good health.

CDR3: CASRPGADYGYTF. The CDR3 DNA sequence: TGTGCCAGCCGCCCAGGGGCGGACTATGGCTACACCTTC. The chain employs TRBV12-3 or TRBV12-4 and TRBJ1-2, with a possible D match to TRBD1 (6 bases). The CDR3 sequence is 13 residues long. Trimming pared 8 bases from V and 3 bases from J, leaving 13 bases between.